Listed below are T cell receptor beta chains from one sample, sequenced in a study of T cell responses to AZD1222 COVID-19 vaccine. Sequencing used immunoSEQ multiplex PCR; TCRdb keeps in-frame clones, though not all of them. In the table there are 100,000 to 150,000 clones, about 86% of which are singletons. The sample was peripheral blood, taken on day 0 of AZD1222 vaccination. The origin of the receptors is an adult in good health. CDR3s include the opening cysteine and the closing phenylalanine or tryptophan.

CDR3 protein: CASSSDRGAGNTIYF
CDR3 length: 15
J gene: TRBJ1-3
V gene: TRBV7-9

CDR3 protein: CASSAFKTGWGYGYTF
CDR3 length: 16
J gene: TRBJ1-2
V gene: TRBV9

CDR3 protein: CASSLAPPSEKLFF
CDR3 length: 14
J gene: TRBJ1-4
V gene: TRBV5-1

CDR3 protein: CATSRQGAMNTEAFF
CDR3 length: 15
J gene: TRBJ1-1
V gene: TRBV15

CDR3 protein: CASMDQGGTPRDTQYF
CDR3 length: 16
J gene: TRBJ2-3
V gene: TRBV6-6

CDR3 protein: CASSSTYRQGAGNTIYF
CDR3 length: 17
J gene: TRBJ1-3
V gene: TRBV7-6

CDR3 protein: CASSPDGQGYGYTF
CDR3 length: 14
J gene: TRBJ1-2
V gene: TRBV7-3

CDR3 protein: CASSLNRVRGLRLSPLHF
CDR3 length: 18
J gene: TRBJ1-6
V gene: TRBV19

CDR3 protein: CASSRTGDQPQHF
CDR3 length: 13
J gene: TRBJ1-5
V gene: TRBV5-1

CDR3 protein: CAIGTGDINQPQHF
CDR3 length: 14
J gene: TRBJ1-5
V gene: TRBV10-3

CDR3 protein: CASSLQGSAQYF
CDR3 length: 12
J gene: TRBJ2-3
V gene: TRBV5-4

CDR3 protein: CASSAGQGRAGELFF
CDR3 length: 15
J gene: TRBJ2-2
V gene: TRBV19

CDR3 protein: CASSWGQAANYGYTF
CDR3 length: 15
J gene: TRBJ1-2
V gene: TRBV2

CDR3 protein: CASSTRQALGYTF
CDR3 length: 13
J gene: TRBJ1-2
V gene: TRBV7-2

CDR3 protein: CASSQEMVGTGYGYTF
CDR3 length: 16
J gene: TRBJ1-2
V gene: TRBV3-1/TRBV3-2

CDR3 protein: CASSLTGTYEQYF
CDR3 length: 13
J gene: TRBJ2-7
V gene: TRBV9

CDR3 protein: CASSQAGLGIGANTGELFF
CDR3 length: 19
J gene: TRBJ2-2
V gene: TRBV4-3

CDR3 protein: CASSSTPGLAGGEQYF
CDR3 length: 16
J gene: TRBJ2-7
V gene: TRBV7-3

CDR3 protein: CASSGTVNQPQHF
CDR3 length: 13
J gene: TRBJ1-5
V gene: TRBV19

CDR3 protein: CASRRQGSDTGELFF
CDR3 length: 15
J gene: TRBJ2-2
V gene: TRBV19

CDR3 protein: CASSHRDYFDEQFF
CDR3 length: 14
J gene: TRBJ2-1
V gene: TRBV7-2

CDR3 protein: CASSRLRGGTDTQYF
CDR3 length: 15
J gene: TRBJ2-3
V gene: TRBV2

CDR3 protein: CASSPSLGGGPAGELFF
CDR3 length: 17
J gene: TRBJ2-2
V gene: TRBV9

CDR3 protein: CSAGGYEQYF
CDR3 length: 10
J gene: TRBJ2-7
V gene: TRBV20-1

CDR3 protein: CASSQGRATGELFF
CDR3 length: 14
J gene: TRBJ2-2
V gene: TRBV14

CDR3 protein: CASSHGLAGYEQYF
CDR3 length: 14
J gene: TRBJ2-7
V gene: TRBV3-1/TRBV3-2

CDR3 protein: CASSLANRGLQNIQYF
CDR3 length: 16
J gene: TRBJ2-4
V gene: TRBV7-8

CDR3 protein: CASSPSREAFF
CDR3 length: 11
J gene: TRBJ1-1
V gene: TRBV28

CDR3 protein: CASSAQPGQGIETQYF
CDR3 length: 16
J gene: TRBJ2-5
V gene: TRBV6-1

CDR3 protein: CASSLQGGIYEQYF
CDR3 length: 14
J gene: TRBJ2-7
V gene: TRBV28

CDR3 protein: CASSGDIPDEQFF
CDR3 length: 13
J gene: TRBJ2-1
V gene: TRBV2

CDR3 protein: CASSLGLHTDTQYF
CDR3 length: 14
J gene: TRBJ2-3
V gene: TRBV7-3

CDR3 protein: CASSQAGGFYGYTF
CDR3 length: 14
J gene: TRBJ1-2
V gene: TRBV4-1

CDR3 protein: CASSHQQGGISEAFF
CDR3 length: 15
J gene: TRBJ1-1
V gene: TRBV3-1/TRBV3-2

CDR3 protein: CASSLGDSPLTDTQYF
CDR3 length: 16
J gene: TRBJ2-3
V gene: TRBV27

CDR3 protein: CASSRTEDSYEQYF
CDR3 length: 14
J gene: TRBJ2-7
V gene: TRBV2

CDR3 protein: CASSKGADSYEQYF
CDR3 length: 14
J gene: TRBJ2-7
V gene: TRBV11-2

CDR3 protein: CASSVVGDSGYTF
CDR3 length: 13
J gene: TRBJ1-2
V gene: TRBV9

CDR3 protein: CASSLSSGRYFSYEQYF
CDR3 length: 17
J gene: TRBJ2-7
V gene: TRBV7-2

CDR3 protein: CASSLTDRVRDTQYF
CDR3 length: 15
J gene: TRBJ2-3
V gene: TRBV7-6

CDR3 protein: CASSPGVNQPQHF
CDR3 length: 13
J gene: TRBJ1-5
V gene: TRBV6-6

CDR3 protein: CASSQEETNSNQPQHF
CDR3 length: 16
J gene: TRBJ1-5
V gene: TRBV4-2

CDR3 protein: CASSTIRLAGRDTQYF
CDR3 length: 16
J gene: TRBJ2-3
V gene: TRBV7-2

CDR3 protein: CATSDAPGTSDKETQYF
CDR3 length: 17
J gene: TRBJ2-5
V gene: TRBV24-1

CDR3 protein: CSARASGTGGRSSYNSPLHF
CDR3 length: 20
J gene: TRBJ1-6
V gene: TRBV20-1

CDR3 protein: CAITGTSGSGSYEQYF
CDR3 length: 16
J gene: TRBJ2-7
V gene: TRBV10-3

CDR3 protein: CASSSSGLRSDTQYF
CDR3 length: 15
J gene: TRBJ2-3
V gene: TRBV7-3

CDR3 protein: CASSLGTGVIKGTQYF
CDR3 length: 16
J gene: TRBJ2-5
V gene: TRBV7-2

CDR3 protein: CASSSNRGGKLFF
CDR3 length: 13
J gene: TRBJ1-4
V gene: TRBV5-4

CDR3 protein: CASKEFGGPYYTF
CDR3 length: 13
J gene: TRBJ1-2
V gene: TRBV7-3

CDR3 protein: CASSLDSGAYNEQFF
CDR3 length: 15
J gene: TRBJ2-1
V gene: TRBV7-2

CDR3 protein: CASSNRGLFPEAFF
CDR3 length: 14
J gene: TRBJ1-1
V gene: TRBV6-5

CDR3 protein: CASSLGLQTQYF
CDR3 length: 12
J gene: TRBJ2-5
V gene: TRBV5-6

CDR3 protein: CASSLKVRGTSGTRATDTQYF
CDR3 length: 21
J gene: TRBJ2-3
V gene: TRBV7-8

CDR3 protein: CASSPIGRTNEKLFF
CDR3 length: 15
J gene: TRBJ1-4
V gene: TRBV14

CDR3 protein: CASNDRVNSPLHF
CDR3 length: 13
J gene: TRBJ1-6
V gene: TRBV10-1